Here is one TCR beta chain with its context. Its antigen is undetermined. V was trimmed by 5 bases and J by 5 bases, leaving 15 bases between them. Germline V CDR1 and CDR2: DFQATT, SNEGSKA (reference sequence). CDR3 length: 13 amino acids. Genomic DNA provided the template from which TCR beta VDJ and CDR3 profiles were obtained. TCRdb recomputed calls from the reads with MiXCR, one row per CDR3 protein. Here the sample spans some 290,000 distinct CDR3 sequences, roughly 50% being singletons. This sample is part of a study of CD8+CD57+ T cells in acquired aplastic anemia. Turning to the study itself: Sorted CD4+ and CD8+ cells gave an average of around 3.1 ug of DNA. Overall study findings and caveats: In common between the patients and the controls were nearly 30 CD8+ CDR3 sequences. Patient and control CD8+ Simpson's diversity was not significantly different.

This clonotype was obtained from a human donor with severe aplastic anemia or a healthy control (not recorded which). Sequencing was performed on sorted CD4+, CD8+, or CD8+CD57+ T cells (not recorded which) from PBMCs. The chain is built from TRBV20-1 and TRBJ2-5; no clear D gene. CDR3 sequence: CSAELVDVETQYF. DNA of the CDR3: TGCAGTGCTGAGTTGGTGGATGTGGAGACCCAGTACTTC.